This TCR beta chain came from a study of radiotherapy plus CTLA-4 blockade in lung cancer. Study-level information: Objective responses emerged in about 20% of patients, and about 30% attained disease control.

Findings of the study overall: Expansion of tumor-derived TCR clones was observed in blood after radiotherapy plus ipilimumab.

CDR3 length: 16 residues. Trimming at V came to 5 bases and at J to 0 bases, leaving 7 bases not matched to a gene. The germline V gene has CDR1 MGHRA and CDR2 YSYEKL. Remarks on this clone: The antigen is undetermined.

Measured with immunoSEQ multiplex PCR; TCRdb has only the in-frame clones, and not every one. The data show about 76,000 clones, roughly four fifths seen once. V usage is TRBV4-1 and J usage is TRBJ1-3, with TRBD1 identical over 7 bases. This material consisted of peripheral blood, taken from a patient treated with radiotherapy plus ipilimumab. The source of this sequence is a human donor with non-small cell lung cancer who had stable disease on radiotherapy plus ipilimumab. This CDR3 reads CASSETGASSGNTIYF. The CDR3 DNA sequence: TGCGCCAGCAGCGAAACAGGGGCCAGCTCTGGAAACACCATATATTTT.